Listed below are T cell receptor beta chains from one sample, sequenced in a study of regulatory T cells in long-lasting Graves disease. TCRdb used MiXCR to reprocess the multiplex PCR reads, holding one entry per CDR3 protein. Of roughly 520,000 distinct CDR3 sequences in the sample, 9.5% to 15% were seen once. These same records also appear under a second study, on T cells in Graves' hyperthyroidism and ophthalmopathy.

Source: peripheral blood mononuclear cells (PBMCs), taken at new diagnosis, from a patient treated with antithyroid drugs. The receptors originated from a woman younger than 45 with Graves disease. The CDR3 runs from the conserved cysteine through the conserved F or W.

j_call: TRBJ1-1; v_call: TRBV19; cdr3_aa: CASSFRSTEAFF
j_call: TRBJ1-1; v_call: TRBV11-2; cdr3_aa: CASRWDRHQAFF
j_call: TRBJ1-2; v_call: TRBV6-1; cdr3_aa: CASREWDYGYTF
j_call: TRBJ1-2; v_call: TRBV30; cdr3_aa: CAWAGQTPRGYGYTF
j_call: TRBJ1-5; v_call: TRBV24-1; cdr3_aa: CATSDPNQGAVQPQHF
j_call: TRBJ2-2; v_call: TRBV6-9; cdr3_aa: CASSSPGQREGLGGPGELFF
j_call: TRBJ2-3; v_call: TRBV20-1; cdr3_aa: CSARSTDTQYF
j_call: TRBJ2-1; v_call: TRBV7-6; cdr3_aa: CASSFRESGYNEQFF
j_call: TRBJ2-1; v_call: TRBV20-1; cdr3_aa: CSARTGQEPNEWFF
j_call: TRBJ2-2; v_call: TRBV6-5; cdr3_aa: CASSYSIAGAATGELFF
j_call: TRBJ1-2; v_call: TRBV24-1; cdr3_aa: CATSGQGYGYTF
j_call: TRBJ2-3; v_call: TRBV5-1; cdr3_aa: CASSLRASGDTDTQYF
j_call: TRBJ2-5; v_call: TRBV13; cdr3_aa: CASSRGVETQYF
j_call: TRBJ1-1; v_call: TRBV7-2; cdr3_aa: CASSLARGTNTEAFF
j_call: TRBJ2-1; v_call: TRBV11-3; cdr3_aa: CASSPYGGGNSYNEQFF
j_call: TRBJ2-5; v_call: TRBV6-5; cdr3_aa: CASSYRAAGETQYF
j_call: TRBJ1-2; v_call: TRBV19; cdr3_aa: CASSPGTRSFNYGYTF
j_call: TRBJ2-1; v_call: TRBV24-1; cdr3_aa: CATSLGGRLDEQFF
j_call: TRBJ2-7; v_call: TRBV20-1; cdr3_aa: CSGEQGTEQYF
j_call: TRBJ2-7; v_call: TRBV20-1; cdr3_aa: CSARGPSGRNYEQYF
j_call: TRBJ1-5; v_call: TRBV5-1; cdr3_aa: CASSLEPHQPQHF
j_call: TRBJ2-5; v_call: TRBV14; cdr3_aa: CASSQESSPSWTQYF
j_call: TRBJ2-1; v_call: TRBV2; cdr3_aa: CASSPQAGVTYNEQFF
j_call: TRBJ2-3; v_call: TRBV7-2; cdr3_aa: CASSFYGRITDTQYF
j_call: TRBJ1-1; v_call: TRBV5-1; cdr3_aa: CASSLEVSGAGTEAFF
j_call: TRBJ1-5; v_call: TRBV2; cdr3_aa: CASMVDVGFGQPQHF
j_call: TRBJ2-5; v_call: TRBV3-1; cdr3_aa: CASSQEDSVKETQYF
j_call: TRBJ2-1; v_call: TRBV9; cdr3_aa: CASSSRAGGPPEQFF
j_call: TRBJ1-1; v_call: TRBV3-1; cdr3_aa: CASSQDFPPANTEAFF
j_call: TRBJ2-7; v_call: TRBV3-1; cdr3_aa: CASSQDQGFYEQYF
j_call: TRBJ2-1; v_call: TRBV12-3/TRBV12-4; cdr3_aa: CASSLAGSSYNEQFF
j_call: TRBJ2-7; v_call: TRBV5-1; cdr3_aa: CASSFTSGGALEQYF
j_call: TRBJ2-1; v_call: TRBV5-5; cdr3_aa: CASKKGGVNEQFF
j_call: TRBJ2-3; v_call: TRBV10-3; cdr3_aa: CAISEFRTDTQYF
j_call: TRBJ2-7; v_call: TRBV6-5; cdr3_aa: CASSSTGGLAGSYEQYF
j_call: TRBJ2-7; v_call: TRBV3-1; cdr3_aa: CASSQDVGREQYF
j_call: TRBJ2-6; v_call: TRBV11-1; cdr3_aa: CASSLTGNSGANVLTF
j_call: TRBJ1-1; v_call: TRBV4-1; cdr3_aa: CASSQVLGGRTEAFF
j_call: TRBJ2-5; v_call: TRBV27; cdr3_aa: CASSPIGSGETQYF
j_call: TRBJ1-6; v_call: TRBV20-1; cdr3_aa: CSASERGILDSPLHF
j_call: TRBJ2-1; v_call: TRBV3-2; cdr3_aa: CASSHIAGGRHNEQFF
j_call: TRBJ1-4; v_call: TRBV18; cdr3_aa: CASSPLLGPANEKLFF
j_call: TRBJ1-2; v_call: TRBV9; cdr3_aa: CASSPRTGGIGYGYTF
j_call: TRBJ2-7; v_call: TRBV6-5; cdr3_aa: CASSYSWGFHEQYF
j_call: TRBJ1-6; v_call: TRBV30; cdr3_aa: CAWSVQLDSPLHF